Below, 27 T cell receptor beta chains from the same sample are listed, as sequenced in a study of blood T cell repertoires in COVID-19. Measured with immunoSEQ multiplex PCR; TCRdb has only the in-frame clones, and not every one. The sample contains approximately 29,000 clones, about 89% of which appear only once. Sample: peripheral blood. These receptors originate from a man aged 65 to 79 with active COVID-19.

This clone has more than one count but fewer than ten. This chain uses TRBV4-2 with TRBJ2-2, with 9 bases aligning to TRBD2. The trim removed 1 base at V and 3 bases at J, leaving 0 bases unmatched. The CDR3 loop spans 15 amino acids. Germline-derived CDR1 and CDR2 are LGHNA and YNFKEQ. The CDR3 here is CASSQGTSDTGELFF. The CDR3, as DNA: TGTGCCAGCAGCCAAGGGACTAGCGACACCGGGGAGCTGTTTTTT.

This chain joins TRBV11-3 and TRBJ2-7; D is possibly TRBD1 (7 bases). The CDR3 sequence is 12 residues long. CDR1 and CDR2 (germline): SGHNT, YENEEA. Deletions cut 5 bases from V and 5 bases from J, with 10 bases between. CDR3 nucleotides: TGTGCCAGCAGCCCAGGGGGGCACGAGCAGTACTTC. It translates to CASSPGGHEQYF.

V gene TRBV5-4 combines with J gene TRBJ2-3, with 9 positions matching TRBD1. The CDR3 is 16 residues long. V gave up 4 bases and J gave up 1 base; unmatched junction bases: 7. The germline gives CDR1 SGHNT, CDR2 YYREEE (reference sequence). CDR3: CASSPTGGAGTDTQYF. The CDR3 nucleotides are TGTGCCAGCAGCCCTACAGGGGGCGCCGGCACAGATACGCAGTATTTT.

This clone was detected only a few times. The chain links TRBV5-4 to TRBJ1-2; a possible D gene is TRBD1 (5 bases). Trimming left V 4 bases short and J 5 bases short, with 12 bases between. The CDR3 runs to 13 residues. Germline V lookup: CDR1 SGHNT, CDR2 YYREEE (reference sequence). The CDR3 loop is CASSPKGIYGYTF. CDR3 sequence (DNA): TGTGCCAGCAGCCCCAAGGGGATTTATGGCTACACCTTC.

This clone is a singleton in its sample. The chain is built from TRBV6-5 and TRBJ2-7; 10 positions match TRBD1. The CDR3 spans 15 residues. J gave up 6 bases and V 8 bases, and 13 bases lay outside the gene matches. Germline loops: CDR1 MNHEY, CDR2 SVGAGI. The CDR3 sequence is CASQELRQGAFEQYF. In DNA, the CDR3 is TGTGCCAGCCAAGAGCTACGACAGGGGGCGTTCGAGCAGTACTTC.

The chain carries TRBV28 and TRBJ2-7, with 10 positions matching TRBD2. V trimming: 2 bases; J trimming: 6 bases; junction bases outside the gene matches: 7. The germline CDR1 and CDR2 sequences are MDHEN and SYDVKM. This CDR3 contains 15 residues. The CDR3 DNA is TGTGCCAGCAGTTTAGAAGCGGGAGGGCCGGTCGAGCAGTACTTC. This sequence encodes CASSLEAGGPVEQYF.

This clone was observed a single time. The chain combines TRBV19 with TRBJ1-5; D may be TRBD1 (5 bases). The CDR3 loop spans 15 amino acids. In germline, CDR1 is LNHDA, CDR2 SQIVND (reference sequence). Between the trimmed V and J ends, which lost 5 bases and 2 bases, there was a span of 13 bases. As DNA, the CDR3 is TGTGCCAGTAGTCCCGGGACGGGGGGCAATCAGCCCCAGCATTTT. It encodes CASSPGTGGNQPQHF.

V gene TRBV4-3 combines with J gene TRBJ1-6; tentatively, D is TRBD1 (5 bases). Per germline, CDR1 LGHNA and CDR2 YSLEER. The CDR3 is made up of 15 amino acids. V dropped 0 bases and J dropped 9 bases, with 12 bases sitting between them. This CDR3 is CASSQDPQGSSPLHF. The CDR3 bases are TGCGCCAGCAGCCAAGATCCCCAGGGTAGTTCACCCCTCCACTTT.

The rearrangement joins TRBV19 to TRBJ2-1, with D possibly TRBD1 on 5 matching bases. From germline, CDR1 is LNHDA and CDR2 SQIVND (reference sequence). Trimming cost V 7 bases and J 4 bases, with 8 bases left between them. The CDR3 extends over 12 amino acids. This CDR3 reads CASTDRYNEQFF. CDR3 DNA: TGTGCCAGTACCGACAGATACAATGAGCAGTTCTTC.

The chain is built from TRBV5-6 and TRBJ2-1, with 10 bases lining up with TRBD2. Per the germline V gene, CDR1 is SGHDT and CDR2 is YYEEEE. The length of the CDR3 is 16 residues. The V gene end was trimmed by 0 bases and the J gene end by 4 bases; junction bases not matched to a gene: 4. CDR3 in DNA: TGTGCCAGCAGCTTGGGTCCAGCGGGAGGGTACAATGAGCAGTTCTTC. This translates into CASSLGPAGGYNEQFF.

The chain combines TRBV9 with TRBJ2-3, with TRBD2 as a possible D gene (6 bases). The CDR3 loop spans 14 amino acids. CDR1 SGDLS and CDR2 YYNGEE come from the germline V gene. Trimming shortened V by 0 bases and J by 5 bases, and 10 bases separated the two germline ends. The CDR3 loop is CASSVAPGEDTQYF. The CDR3 DNA reads as TGTGCCAGCAGCGTAGCTCCGGGGGAAGATACGCAGTATTTT. Together with reference TRBV9 and TRBJ2-3, the CDR3 gives the full variable domain: DSGVTQTPKHLITATGQRVTLRCSPRSGDLSVYWYQQSLDQGLQFLIQYYNGEERAKGNILERFSAQQFPDLHSELNLSSLELGDSALYFCASSVAPGEDTQYFGPGTRLTVL.

This chain links TRBV3-1 (or the pseudogene TRBV3-2) with TRBJ1-3, with 8 positions matching TRBD1. Germline CDR1 and CDR2: LGHDT and YNNKEL (reference sequence). With 4 bases clipped from V and 0 bases from J, the junction kept 14 bases outside the gene matches. The CDR3 loop spans 19 amino acids. For the CDR3, the DNA is TGTGCCAGCAGCCCACACGTCAGGGGGCTTAGGGTCTCTGGAAACACCATATATTTT. This codes for CASSPHVRGLRVSGNTIYF.

This chain connects TRBV4-1 to TRBJ2-7; perhaps TRBD2 as D (5 bases). The CDR3 totals 15 residues. Germline CDR1 is MGHRA and CDR2 is YSYEKL. Trimming pared 1 base from V and 2 bases from J, leaving 12 bases between. The CDR3 protein is CASSQVQTITYEQYF. CDR3 nucleotides: TGCGCCAGCAGCCAAGTGCAGACTATTACCTACGAGCAGTACTTC.

The V and J genes are TRBV7-3 and TRBJ2-1; D is possibly TRBD1 (5 bases). CDR1 and CDR2 from the germline V gene are SGHTA and FQGTGA. Trimming stripped 5 bases from V and 8 bases from J, with 13 bases between. The CDR3 is 13 residues long. The CDR3 nucleotides are TGTGCCAGCAGCCGCGACAGTTTATATGAGCAGTTCTTC. Encoded protein: CASSRDSLYEQFF.

V usage is TRBV5-1 and J usage is TRBJ2-1; the D gene is possibly TRBD2 (5 bases). Trimming cost V 2 bases and J 0 bases, with 6 bases left between them. CDR1 SGHRS and CDR2 YFSETQ come from the germline V gene. The CDR3 spans 14 residues. The CDR3 DNA follows: TGCGCCAGCAGCTTAACTAGCTCCTACAATGAGCAGTTCTTC. The encoded protein is CASSLTSSYNEQFF.

The rearrangement joins TRBV5-8 to TRBJ1-6, with TRBD1 matching over 12 bases. The CDR3 length is 17 residues. After removal of 4 bases from V and 4 bases from J, the junction contained 6 bases not matched to a gene. Germline V gene lookup returns CDR1 SGHTS and CDR2 YDEGEE. The CDR3 spells CASSTGTGGAYNSPLHF. CDR3 bases: TGTGCCAGCAGCACTGGGACAGGGGGCGCGTATAATTCACCCCTCCACTTT.

The CDR3 region has the DNA TGTGCCAGCAGTTTAGTCGGGAACACTGAAGCTTTCTTT. Its translation is CASSLVGNTEAFF. This chain uses TRBV27 with TRBJ1-1; D not certain. The CDR3 length is 13 residues. Per the germline V gene, CDR1 is MNHEY and CDR2 is SMNVEV (reference sequence). V was clipped by 2 bases and J by 1 base, with 5 bases between them.

The chain joins TRBV24-1 to TRBJ2-7, with 9 bases identical to TRBD1. The V gene end was trimmed by 4 bases and the J gene end by 1 base; junction bases not matched to a gene: 7. The CDR3 has 16 residues. In germline, CDR1 is KGHDR, CDR2 SFDVKD. The CDR3 loop is CATSDGGTGHSYEQYF. CDR3 coding DNA: TGTGCCACCAGTGACGGGGGGACAGGGCATTCCTACGAGCAGTACTTC.

The CDR3 loop is CASPPPDRLPQPQHF. The CDR3 nucleotides are TGTGCCAGTCCACCCCCTGACAGGTTACCGCAGCCCCAGCATTTT. The chain joins TRBV28 to TRBJ1-5, with D possibly matching TRBD1 (6 bases). CDR1 is MDHEN, CDR2 SYDVKM, per germline. This CDR3 region has 15 residues. Trimming left V 9 bases short and J 7 bases short, with 22 bases between.

The chain links TRBV9 to TRBJ2-2, with D possibly TRBD1 on 5 matching bases. The V and J ends lost 0 bases and 1 base respectively, with 16 bases between them. Germline V lookup: CDR1 SGDLS, CDR2 YYNGEE. The CDR3 totals 18 residues. The CDR3 reads CASSVGPQGAQNTGELFF. In DNA, the CDR3 is TGTGCCAGCAGCGTAGGCCCCCAAGGGGCCCAGAACACCGGGGAGCTGTTTTTT.

The CDR3 DNA reads as TGTGCCACAACGACAGGCCAAGAGACCCAGTACTTC. The encoded protein is CATTTGQETQYF. The chain carries TRBV7-9 and TRBJ2-5; possibly TRBD1 for D (6 bases). Trimming pared 10 bases from V and 1 base from J, leaving 10 bases between. CDR1 is SEHNR, CDR2 FQNEAQ, per germline (reference sequence). The CDR3 spans 12 residues.

This clone came up once. The CDR3 is CASSLAGGVDEQYF. The CDR3 nucleotides read TGTGCCAGCAGCCTTGCGGGGGGAGTCGACGAGCAGTACTTC. The chain recombines TRBV7-2 with TRBJ2-7; TRBD2 matches at 8 bases. Germline CDR1 and CDR2: SGHTA and FQGNSA. Trimming removed 5 bases from V and 5 bases from J; junction bases left unmatched: 8. The CDR3 has 14 residues.

CDR3 amino acids: CASSGFMRGYSGYTF. The DNA for the CDR3 is TGTGCCAGCAGTGGATTCATGCGAGGGTACAGTGGCTACACCTTC. The rearrangement links TRBV2 to TRBJ1-2; no reliable D call. Deletions cut 4 bases from V and 7 bases from J, with 19 bases between. The CDR3 sequence is 15 residues long. The germline V gene encodes CDR1 SNHLY and CDR2 FYNNEI.

V usage is TRBV7-9 and J usage is TRBJ1-1, with D tentatively TRBD1 (5 bases). The V end was cut by 0 bases, the J end by 1 base, with 9 bases between. CDR3 length: 15 amino acids. The germline V gene has CDR1 SEHNR and CDR2 FQNEAQ (reference sequence). CDR3 residues: CASSLAGQPNTEAFF. CDR3 sequence (DNA): TGTGCCAGCAGCTTAGCTGGACAACCGAACACTGAAGCTTTCTTT.

V gene TRBV11-1 combines with J gene TRBJ2-3; no definite D call. V dropped 2 bases and J dropped 3 bases, with 6 bases sitting between them. Looked up from germline, CDR1 is SGHAT and CDR2 is FQDESV (reference sequence). The CDR3 consists of 13 residues. The CDR3 region has the DNA TGTGCCAGCAGCTTACGAGCAACAGATACGCAGTATTTT. Encoded protein: CASSLRATDTQYF. Full variable domain (outside the CDR3, taken from reference TRBV11-1 and TRBJ2-3): EAEVAQSPRYKITEKSQAVAFWCDPISGHATLYWYRQILGQGPELLVQFQDESVVDDSQLPKDRFSAERLKGVDSTLKIQPAELGDSAMYLCASSLRATDTQYFGPGTRLTVL.

The chain links TRBV11-2 to TRBJ2-3; 8 bases match TRBD2. CDR3 length: 15 residues. The trim removed 5 bases at V and 2 bases at J, leaving 6 bases unmatched. Germline values: CDR1 SGHAT, CDR2 FQNNGV. The DNA of the CDR3 is TGTGCCAGCAGCCCCGGACTAGCCTTCACAGATACGCAGTATTTT. Translation: CASSPGLAFTDTQYF.

The genes are TRBV9 and TRBJ2-1; a weak D match, TRBD2 (5 bases). V was clipped by 4 bases and J by 0 bases, with 8 bases between them. Looked up from germline, CDR1 is SGDLS and CDR2 is YYNGEE. The CDR3 contains 14 residues. Written as DNA, the CDR3 is TGTGCCAGCAGCAAAGGGAGCTCCTACAATGAGCAGTTCTTC. Translating it yields CASSKGSSYNEQFF.